Below, one T cell receptor beta chain is given with its context. Its target is unknown. Using immunoSEQ multiplex PCR, the repertoire was profiled, and TCRdb retains in-frame clones only, with some absent. Counted here are about 100,000 clones, about 86% occurring once; the ten biggest clones make up less than 3.5%. This record belongs to a study of T cell responses to AZD1222 COVID-19 vaccine. General study results and limits: Spike-specific TCR repertoires showed rising breadth and depth after two AZD1222 doses. It was only 6 or 7 AZD1222 recipients who were seropositive at baseline. The reported proportion of spike-specific TCRs targeting unmutated variant regions was nearly half. Repertoire sampling was restricted to post-peak T cell response timepoints.

CDR1 and CDR2 from the germline V gene are LNHDA and SQIVND (reference sequence). The CDR3 length is 14 residues. V was shortened by 5 bases and J by 4 bases, with 15 bases between the two germline ends. The sequence derives from an adult in good health. The rearrangement links TRBV19 to TRBJ2-7; D may be TRBD1 (5 bases). The sample here was peripheral blood, taken on day 0 of AZD1222 vaccination. The CDR3 protein is CASSSQGIGYEQYF. CDR3 sequence (DNA): TGTGCCAGTAGTTCCCAGGGTATCGGGTACGAGCAGTACTTC.